These 17 T cell receptor beta chains originate from one sample sequenced in a study of human T cells and chemical hapten exposure. Time point meaning: patch test 3, about 24 weeks after DPC sensitization. Treatment defined: therapeutic diphenylcyclopropenone sensitization with weekly scalp DPC. TCRdb redid the calling of the RACE reads with MiXCR, one entry per CDR3 protein. The sample has fewer than 80,000 distinct CDR3 sequences; about 11% are singletons. Sequencing used whole blood, obtained in connection with sensitization to the hapten diphenylcyclopropenone (DPC). These receptors were obtained from a woman in her twenties or thirties with alopecia areata. Some clones in this sample may be carry-over from other donors' samples.

This chain uses TRBV7-2 with TRBJ1-1; D may be TRBD1 (5 bases). CDR1 is SGHTA and CDR2 is FQGNSA in the germline V gene. This CDR3 has 15 residues. V was shortened by 2 bases and J by 5 bases, with 15 bases between the two germline ends. CDR3: CASSLRFDSGTEAFF. The CDR3 DNA reads TGTGCCAGCAGCTTAAGGTTCGACAGCGGTACTGAAGCTTTCTTT.

The table lists this clonotype with a few counts. The chain combines TRBV6-2 or TRBV6-3 with TRBJ2-5, with TRBD1 matching over 8 bases. J was trimmed by 4 bases and V by 4 bases; bases with no gene match: 11. Germline CDR1 and CDR2: MNHEY and SVGEGT. This CDR3 region has 16 residues. CDR3: CASSFHQGASRETQYF. The CDR3 DNA is TGTGCCAGCAGTTTCCATCAGGGGGCTTCGCGAGAGACCCAGTACTTC.

The chain employs TRBV5-1 and TRBJ2-3; 7 bases fit TRBD1. The V gene's germline CDR1 is SGHRS and CDR2 YFSETQ. This CDR3 spans 14 amino acids. Trimming took 7 bases from V and 0 from J; bases not matched to a gene: 5. The CDR3 is CASRGGPSTDTQYF. The CDR3 nucleotides are TGCGCCAGCCGAGGGGGCCCTAGCACAGATACGCAGTATTTT.

The rearrangement uses TRBV29-1 and TRBJ2-5; a possible D gene is TRBD2 (6 bases). The CDR3 spans 11 residues. V was pared by 6 bases and J by 7 bases, with 12 bases between. The germline V gene has CDR1 SQVTM and CDR2 ANQGSEA. CDR3 sequence: CSVVGGGTQYF. Written as DNA, the CDR3 is TGCAGCGTCGTTGGGGGAGGGACCCAGTACTTC.

This clonotype was detected a few times. The chain has TRBV20-1 and TRBJ1-6; perhaps TRBD1 as D (6 bases). V dropped 1 base and J dropped 9 bases, with 19 bases sitting between them. CDR1 and CDR2 from the germline V gene are DFQATT and SNEGSKA (reference sequence). This CDR3 is built from 16 residues. CDR3 bases: TGCAGTGCTAGAGCGACGTATGAACAGGGAGGTTCACCCCTCCACTTT. Its translation: CSARATYEQGGSPLHF.

This clonotype has a handful of counts. V and J are TRBV5-1 and TRBJ2-7, with 11 bases matching TRBD2. Trimming took 4 bases from V and 6 from J; bases not matched to a gene: 9. This CDR3 spans 15 amino acids. Germline values: CDR1 SGHRS, CDR2 YFSETQ. CDR3 sequence (DNA): TGCGCCAGCAGCCTAACCTCCGGGACTAGCGGCGAGCAGTACTTC. This encodes CASSLTSGTSGEQYF.

The V call is TRBV6-5, the J call TRBJ1-2; 8 nucleotides agree with TRBD1. This CDR3 has 17 amino acids. The germline gives CDR1 MNHEY, CDR2 SVGAGI. The V segment lost 5 bases and the J segment 2 bases; nucleotides outside the gene matches: 13. CDR3 in DNA: TGTGCCAGCAGTCCCGATACGATGAGACAGGGGAACTATGGCTACACCTTC. This sequence encodes CASSPDTMRQGNYGYTF.

This clonotype appeared a few times. This rearrangement joins TRBV14 to TRBJ1-1; TRBD1 aligns across 12 bases. Germline V lookup: CDR1 SGHDN, CDR2 FVKESK. Trimming took 4 bases from V and 5 from J; bases not matched to a gene: 5. This CDR3 contains 15 residues. The CDR3 sequence: CASSRSGQGATEAFF. CDR3 nucleotide sequence: TGTGCCAGCAGCCGTTCGGGACAGGGGGCGACTGAAGCTTTCTTT.

For this clonotype: This may be a read error: a much more frequent sequence differs by one nucleotide. This chain joins TRBV10-1 and TRBJ1-1; no firm D call. Germline V CDR1 and CDR2: WNHNN, SYGVQD (reference sequence). CDR3 length: 13 amino acids. CDR3 DNA: TGCGCCAGCAGTGAACGAGTGAACACTGGAGCTTTCTTT. This codes for CASSERVNTGAFF.

This chain connects TRBV6-6 to TRBJ1-1; the D gene is possibly TRBD1 (5 bases). The germline V gene encodes CDR1 MNHNY and CDR2 SVGAGI (reference sequence). Trimming stripped 4 bases from V and 0 bases from J, with 12 bases between. CDR3 length: 15 amino acids. CDR3 nucleotide sequence: TGTGCCAGCAGTTTCGGGGGACGACTGAACACTGAAGCTTTCTTT. It translates to CASSFGGRLNTEAFF.

This sequence joins TRBV7-6 and TRBJ2-3; 13 bases are shared with TRBD2. Unmatched junction bases numbered 2, after V lost 5 bases and J lost 3 bases. This CDR3 region has 15 residues. In germline, CDR1 is SGHVS, CDR2 FNYEAQ. CDR3 in DNA: TGTGCCAGCAGCAAGGGACTAGCGGGGACAGATACGCAGTATTTT. Its translation: CASSKGLAGTDTQYF.

This clonotype was seen repeatedly, ten times or more. V is TRBV5-1 and J is TRBJ2-5, with D possibly TRBD2 on 5 matching bases. Germline values: CDR1 SGHRS, CDR2 YFSETQ. Trimming removed 9 bases from V and 1 base from J, with 13 bases in between. The CDR3 sequence is 13 residues long. The CDR3 DNA reads TGCGCCACCCGAACCAGCGGCCAAGAGACCCAGTACTTC. This translates into CATRTSGQETQYF.

The CDR3 DNA reads as TGTGCCAGCAGTTACTTTATCGGGGGCACTGAAGCTTTCTTT. The encoded protein is CASSYFIGGTEAFF. The rearrangement uses TRBV6-6 and TRBJ1-1, with TRBD1 as a possible D gene (5 bases). The CDR3 runs 14 residues. CDR1 and CDR2 (germline): MNHNY, SVGAGI (reference sequence). The V and J ends lost 1 base and 4 bases respectively, with 10 bases between them.

The chain employs TRBV12-3 or TRBV12-4 and TRBJ2-2, with unresolved D. V lost 3 bases, J lost 3 bases, and 5 bases lay in between. The length of the CDR3 is 13 residues. The CDR3 DNA is TGTGCCAGCAGTTTTAGGGACACCGGGGAGCTGTTTTTT. Translation gives CASSFRDTGELFF.

The rearrangement uses TRBV7-3 and TRBJ1-5, with 7 bases lining up with TRBD1. Germline CDR1 is SGHTA and CDR2 is FQGTGA. Trimming at V came to 2 bases and at J to 7 bases, leaving 2 bases not matched to a gene. The CDR3 extends over 13 amino acids. For the CDR3, the DNA is TGTGCCAGCAGCTTAGACAGGGACCAGCCCCAGCATTTT. It yields the protein CASSLDRDQPQHF.

This clonotype occurred many times. V is TRBV6-2 or TRBV6-3 and J is TRBJ2-1, with 9 bases matching TRBD2. The V gene's germline CDR1 is MNHEY and CDR2 SVGEGT. The CDR3 totals 16 residues. The junction had 13 bases not matched to a gene; V was cut back by 7 bases and J by 6 bases. Written as DNA, the CDR3 is TGTGCCAGCACCGCCCTAGCGGGGCAAGGGGCCAATGAGCAGTTCTTC. Translating it yields CASTALAGQGANEQFF.

This chain uses TRBV11-3 with TRBJ1-1; D unresolved. Germline V CDR1 and CDR2: SGHNT, YENEEA. The CDR3 spans 12 residues. The V end was cut by 7 bases, the J end by 5 bases, with 11 bases between. In nucleotides, the CDR3 is TGTGCCAGCAAAGCTCCTAGTACTGAAGCTTTCTTT. It specifies CASKAPSTEAFF. The whole variable domain, remainder taken from reference TRBV11-3 and TRBJ1-1, is EAGVVQSPRYKIIEKKQPVAFWCNPISGHNTLYWYLQNLGQGPELLIRYENEEAVDDSQLPKDRFSAERLKGVDSTLKIQPAELGDSAVYLCASKAPSTEAFFGQGTRLTVV.